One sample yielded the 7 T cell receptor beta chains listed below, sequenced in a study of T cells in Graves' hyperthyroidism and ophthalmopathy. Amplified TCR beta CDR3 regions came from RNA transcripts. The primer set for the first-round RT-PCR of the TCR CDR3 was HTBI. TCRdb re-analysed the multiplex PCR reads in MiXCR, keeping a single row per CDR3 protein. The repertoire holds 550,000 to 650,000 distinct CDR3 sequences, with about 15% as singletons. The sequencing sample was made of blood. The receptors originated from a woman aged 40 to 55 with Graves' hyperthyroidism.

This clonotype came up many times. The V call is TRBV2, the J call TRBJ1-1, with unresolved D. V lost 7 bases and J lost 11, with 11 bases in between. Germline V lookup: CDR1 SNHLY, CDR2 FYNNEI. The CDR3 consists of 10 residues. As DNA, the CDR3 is TGTGCCAGCAAAGAAGGGATCGCTTTCTTT. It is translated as CASKEGIAFF.

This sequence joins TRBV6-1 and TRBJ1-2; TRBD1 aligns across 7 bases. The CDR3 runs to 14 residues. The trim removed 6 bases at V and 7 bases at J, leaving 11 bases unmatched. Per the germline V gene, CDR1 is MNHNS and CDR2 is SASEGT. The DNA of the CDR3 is TGTGCCAGCAGCGGTACAGGGGATCGTCGTGGCTACACCTTC. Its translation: CASSGTGDRRGYTF.

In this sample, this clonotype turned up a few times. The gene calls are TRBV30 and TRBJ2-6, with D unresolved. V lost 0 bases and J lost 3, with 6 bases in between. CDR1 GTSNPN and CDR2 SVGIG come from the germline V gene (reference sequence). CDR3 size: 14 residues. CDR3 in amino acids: CAWSVNSGANVLTF. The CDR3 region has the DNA TGTGCCTGGAGTGTAAACAGTGGGGCCAACGTCCTGACTTTC. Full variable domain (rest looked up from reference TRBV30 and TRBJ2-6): SQTIHQWPATLVQPVGSPLSLECTVEGTSNPNLYWYRQAAGRGLQLLFYSVGIGQISSEVPQNLSASRPQDRQFILSSKKLLLSDSGFYLCAWSVNSGANVLTFGAGSRLTVL.

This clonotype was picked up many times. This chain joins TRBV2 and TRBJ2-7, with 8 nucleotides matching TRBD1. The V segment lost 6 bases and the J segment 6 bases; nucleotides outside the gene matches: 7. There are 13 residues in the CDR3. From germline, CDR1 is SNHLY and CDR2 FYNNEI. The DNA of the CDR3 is TGTGCCAGCAGCCCTACCGGGACAGGCGAGCAGTACTTC. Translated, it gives CASSPTGTGEQYF.

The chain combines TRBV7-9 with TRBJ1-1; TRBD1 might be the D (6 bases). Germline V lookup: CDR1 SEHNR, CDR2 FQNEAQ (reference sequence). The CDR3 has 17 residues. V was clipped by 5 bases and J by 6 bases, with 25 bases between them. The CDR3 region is CASSVGGTVGDPSEAFF. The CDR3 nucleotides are TGTGCCAGCAGCGTAGGGGGGACGGTCGGAGATCCGTCTGAAGCTTTCTTT. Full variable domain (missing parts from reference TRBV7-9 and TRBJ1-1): DTGVSQNPRHKITKRGQNVTFRCDPISEHNRLYWYRQTLGQGPEFLTYFQNEAQLEKSRLLSDRFSAERPKGSFSTLEIQRTEQGDSAMYLCASSVGGTVGDPSEAFFGQGTRLTVV.

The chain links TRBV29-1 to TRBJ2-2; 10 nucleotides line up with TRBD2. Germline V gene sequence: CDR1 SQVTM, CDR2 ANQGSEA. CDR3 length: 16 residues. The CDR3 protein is CSANVLAGERTGELFF. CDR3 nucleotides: TGCAGTGCTAATGTGCTAGCGGGAGAAAGGACCGGGGAGCTGTTTTTT.

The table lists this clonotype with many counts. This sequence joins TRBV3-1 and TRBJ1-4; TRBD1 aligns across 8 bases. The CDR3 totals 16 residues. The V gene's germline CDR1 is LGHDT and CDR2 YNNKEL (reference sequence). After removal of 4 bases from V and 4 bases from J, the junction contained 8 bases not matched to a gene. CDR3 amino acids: CASSRSGQGLNEKLFF. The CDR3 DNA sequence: TGTGCCAGCAGCCGGAGCGGACAGGGCCTTAATGAAAAACTGTTTTTT.